The present entry profiles one TCR beta chain with its context. What antigen it recognizes has not been identified. No much larger clone exists at a distance of one base, and base qualities are not known. Trimming takes 4 bases from V and 7 bases from J, and the germline ends sit 17 bases apart. Based on the germline V gene, the CDR1 and CDR2 sequences are SGHTS and YDEGEE. From the cysteine up to the phenylalanine, the CDR3 has a length of 14 residues. Only CDR3 DNA is held: 42 bases, read in frame from base 1. This sample was taken from a study of blood T cell repertoires in COVID-19 (TCRdb year 2020). Turning to the overall study: The collaborator samples originated in the United States, Italy and Spain and spanned the acute and convalescent phases of COVID-19. Deeply sampled blood TCRbeta repertoires from subjects exposed to, actively infected with, or recovered from COVID-19 were included in the dataset. Where available, HLA class I and class II types were taken from metadata supplied by the sample provider and were not determined by assay-based typing. The prospective study material was composed of cDNA or gDNA derived from T cells, B-cell-depleted T cells, or PBMCs. Samples were obtained from the ongoing ImmuneRACE study (first 160 participants) and from over 1,000 subjects provided by 6 global collaborators. The sample metadata nearly always contained a de-identified subject ID, COVID-19 status, age in years and sex. The repertoires were released in a freely available public database meant as a resource for research on the immune response to SARS-CoV-2. Broad study findings and their caveats: Clinical and demographic metadata were provided uncurated, with the amount varying by source and participant.

In the prospective study, participants were about 18 to 100 years old, resided in about two dozen geographic areas of the United States, and were enrolled through a virtual design. Cohort assignment in the prospective study relied on participant-reported clinical history from a screening survey and a study questionnaire. Recovered participants in ImmuneRACE Cohort 3 were defined as having two consecutive negative NP/OP PCR tests, clearance from a healthcare professional, or resolution of symptoms. Mobile phlebotomists in the prospective study collected whole blood, serum and a nasopharyngeal or oropharyngeal swab from every participant. Participants in the prospective study had the option to provide additional blood draws and questionnaires over a roughly 2-month period. Prospective study blood samples were shipped either frozen or at room temperature before DNA extraction. TCRbeta CDR3 regions were amplified from genomic DNA by means of the immunoSEQ Assay, a bias-controlled multiplex PCR. Per the source publication's procedure: The number of nucleated cells in each sample was estimated from the amplification of reference gene primers within the assay. To quantify the absolute abundance of each unique TCRbeta CDR3 rearrangement, sequence reads were collapsed and filtered. For each sample, productive Simpson clonality was calculated as the square root of Simpson's diversity index over productive rearrangements. Here the immuneACCESS table is served through TCRdb, limited to in-frame sequences with V and J called. Missing clones are a known gap in these copies; in checked studies unresolved V genes cover under half, and the rest lacks a known reason. V and J calls and clone size are given by that table; D and trimming were obtained from the DNA. Recorded for this sample are about 190,000 clones; roughly 83% of them occurred a single time. In total, the top ten clones hold 3.2% of the sample.

The sample taken for sequencing was PBMCs or T cells enriched from blood (not recorded which). The chain was built from TRBV5-8 and TRBJ1-2, with no D gene named confidently. This receptor was identified in a woman in her thirties who had recovered from COVID-19. The nucleotide sequence reads as follows: TGTGCCAGCAGCACGAAACCCACACCGTTTGGCTACACCTTC. The encoded protein is CASSTKPTPFGYTF.